The 9 T cell receptor beta chains below all came from one sample that was sequenced in a study of cytomegalovirus exposure and HLA in healthy donors. The PCR employed 60 Vbeta primers together with 13 Jbeta primers. Clones were sequenced by immunoSEQ multiplex PCR, and TCRdb holds only the in-frame ones, with some missing. The data contain about 190,000 clones, about 83% of them singletons. Sequencing was done on a sample of PBMCs. These receptors were collected from a middle-aged man in good health and CMV-seropositive.

The genes are TRBV5-1 and TRBJ1-2; D is perhaps TRBD1 (6 bases). V gave up 0 bases and J gave up 4 bases, with 7 bases separating them. Looked up from germline, CDR1 is SGHRS and CDR2 is YFSETQ. The CDR3 is made up of 13 amino acids. The CDR3 nucleotides are TGCGCCAGCAGCTTGGGACAGGTCTATGGCTACACCTTC. Its translation is CASSLGQVYGYTF. Combining the CDR3 with reference TRBV5-1 and TRBJ1-2 gives the whole variable domain KAGVTQTPRYLIKTRGQQVTLSCSPISGHRSVSWYQQTPGQGLQFLFEYFSETQRNKGNFPGRFSGRQFSNSRSEMNVSTLELGDSALYLCASSLGQVYGYTFGSGTRLTVV.

In this sample, this clone turned up a few times. The same CDR3 arises from other DNA sequences in this sample as well. This chain connects TRBV5-4 to TRBJ2-5, with 11 bases identical to TRBD2. The CDR3 totals 15 residues. J gave up 2 bases and V 3 bases, and 3 bases lay outside the gene matches. Germline V gene lookup returns CDR1 SGHNT and CDR2 YYREEE (reference sequence). The CDR3 nucleotides are TGTGCCAGCAGCTGGGGGACTAGCGGACAAGAGACCCAGTACTTC. Its protein product is CASSWGTSGQETQYF.

This chain uses TRBV18 with TRBJ1-1, with a tentative D call TRBD1 (5 bases). Per the germline V gene, CDR1 is KGHSH and CDR2 is LQKENI. CDR3 size: 13 residues. Trimming took 6 bases from V and 4 from J, leaving 12 bases between them. The CDR3 sequence is CASSPVGGTEAFF. Here the CDR3 DNA reads TGTGCCAGCTCGCCCGTCGGGGGCACTGAAGCTTTCTTT.

This chain joins TRBV13 and TRBJ2-1; a weak D match, TRBD2 (5 bases). This CDR3 spans 14 amino acids. Trimming left V 6 bases short and J 2 bases short, with 11 bases between. Germline lookup yields CDR1 PRHDT and CDR2 FYEKMQ (reference sequence). The CDR3 spells CASSSEAAYNEQFF. The CDR3 DNA follows: TGTGCCAGCAGTTCGGAGGCTGCCTACAATGAGCAGTTCTTC.

V and J are TRBV7-9 and TRBJ2-3; D is uncertain. With 2 bases removed from V and 1 base from J, the gap between germline ends came to 10 bases. This CDR3 is 15 amino acids long. Germline lookup yields CDR1 SEHNR and CDR2 FQNEAQ (reference sequence). The CDR3 DNA reads TGTGCCAGCAGCTTACCCGGAGCCGGCACAGATACGCAGTATTTT. It codes for CASSLPGAGTDTQYF. Together with reference TRBV7-9 and TRBJ2-3, the CDR3 gives the full variable domain: DTGVSQNPRHKITKRGQNVTFRCDPISEHNRLYWYRQTLGQGPEFLTYFQNEAQLEKSRLLSDRFSAERPKGSFSTLEIQRTEQGDSAMYLCASSLPGAGTDTQYFGPGTRLTVL.

For the CDR3, the DNA is TGTGCCAGCTCACTCGGACAGGGGGCAGGTCAGCCCCAGCATTTT. It specifies CASSLGQGAGQPQHF. V and J are TRBV18 and TRBJ1-5; 11 positions agree with TRBD1. Losses at the gene ends were 4 bases for V and 6 bases for J; bases not matched to a gene: 5. The germline gives CDR1 KGHSH, CDR2 LQKENI. There are 15 residues in the CDR3.

This clone is a singleton in its sample. One junction end does not reproduce the germline sequence, and a read error may be involved. Here the CDR3 reads CSSSPGTGGIRNTEAFF. The DNA of the CDR3 is TGTTCCAGCAGCCCAGGGACAGGGGGCATCAGAAACACTGAAGCTTTCTTT. The V gene is TRBV7-9, the J gene TRBJ1-1; 12 positions match TRBD1. The CDR3 has 17 amino acids. Per germline, CDR1 SEHNR and CDR2 FQNEAQ (reference sequence).

The chain employs TRBV29-1 and TRBJ1-1; D remains unclear. The CDR3 runs 14 residues. CDR1 is SQVTM and CDR2 is ANQGSEA in the germline V gene. Trimming removed 7 bases from V and 0 bases from J, with 15 bases in between. This CDR3 is CSGRHFGMNTEAFF. CDR3 sequence (DNA): TGCAGCGGCAGACATTTTGGCATGAACACTGAAGCTTTCTTT.

The chain couples TRBV7-2 to TRBJ2-7; TRBD1 is a possible D gene (6 bases). The V and J ends lost 5 bases and 6 bases respectively, with 17 bases between them. The CDR3 sequence is 14 residues long. Germline assignment: CDR1 SGHTA and CDR2 FQGNSA. CDR3 residues: CASSPAGTYGEQYF. The CDR3 DNA reads TGTGCCAGCAGCCCCGCCGGGACATACGGCGAGCAGTACTTC.